These 14 T cell receptor beta chains were sequenced from one sample in a study of identical twins. TCRdb recomputed calls from the 5' RACE reads with MiXCR, one row per CDR3 protein. The sample includes 200,000 to 300,000 distinct CDR3 sequences, approximately 11% of them seen just once. These data are also associated with another study on yellow fever vaccine responses in identical twins.

Sequenced sample: memory (CD45RO+) T cells sorted from blood. The source is a woman aged 18-29 years in good health.

This clonotype was detected many times. The DNA for the CDR3 is TGTGCCAGCAGCTTCAGGGTCACTGAAGCTTTCTTT. This sequence encodes CASSFRVTEAFF. The rearrangement uses TRBV7-9 and TRBJ1-1; D may be TRBD1 (5 bases). The germline V gene has CDR1 SEHNR and CDR2 FQNEAQ (reference sequence). The V and J ends lost 3 bases and 4 bases respectively, with 6 bases between them. This CDR3 is built from 12 residues. The full variable domain, with the rest looked up from reference TRBV7-9 and TRBJ1-1, is DTGVSQNPRHKITKRGQNVTFRCDPISEHNRLYWYRQTLGQGPEFLTYFQNEAQLEKSRLLSDRFSAERPKGSFSTLEIQRTEQGDSAMYLCASSFRVTEAFFGQGTRLTVV.

This clonotype was counted between two and nine times. This chain joins TRBV7-2 and TRBJ1-1; D uncertain. This CDR3 contains 14 residues. CDR1 and CDR2 from the germline V gene are SGHTA and FQGNSA. V dropped 1 base and J dropped 4 bases, with 10 bases sitting between them. The CDR3 region is CASSLEHPPTEAFF. CDR3 bases: TGTGCCAGCAGCTTAGAGCATCCCCCCACTGAAGCTTTCTTT. The variable domain in full, completed from reference TRBV7-2 and TRBJ1-1, reads GAGVSQSPSNKVTEKGKDVELRCDPISGHTALYWYRQSLGQGLEFLIYFQGNSAPDKSGLPSDRFSAERTGGSVSTLTIQRTQQEDSAVYLCASSLEHPPTEAFFGQGTRLTVV.

The chain carries TRBV11-2 and TRBJ2-7; a possible D gene is TRBD2 (6 bases). The germline CDR1 and CDR2 sequences are SGHAT and FQNNGV. The CDR3 extends over 16 amino acids. V was shortened by 1 base and J by 3 bases, with 16 bases between the two germline ends. DNA of the CDR3: TGTGCCAGCAGCTTAGGCTTGGGGCGGGGTAGCTACGAGCAGTACTTC. Amino acids: CASSLGLGRGSYEQYF.

This clonotype was picked up many times. CDR3 sequence: CASSSTGGTYNEQFF. CDR3 in DNA: TGTGCCAGCAGCTCCACCGGGGGAACCTACAATGAGCAGTTCTTC. This chain connects TRBV7-8 to TRBJ2-1; TRBD2 might be the D (6 bases). Looked up from germline, CDR1 is SGHVS and CDR2 is FQNEAQ. CDR3 size: 15 residues. Trimming stripped 4 bases from V and 2 bases from J, with 12 bases between.

The sample holds one count of this clonotype. The chain links TRBV9 to TRBJ2-3; TRBD2 matches at 10 bases. This CDR3 spans 15 amino acids. The germline V gene has CDR1 SGDLS and CDR2 YYNGEE. After removal of 3 bases from V and 8 bases from J, the junction contained 9 bases not matched to a gene. CDR3 in amino acids: CASSGSGGREGTQYF. The CDR3 region has the DNA TGTGCCAGCAGCGGTAGCGGGGGGCGGGAGGGTACGCAGTATTTT.

This rearrangement joins TRBV20-1 to TRBJ2-3; D call uncertain. CDR1 is DFQATT and CDR2 is SNEGSKA in the germline V gene (reference sequence). With 6 bases removed from V and 2 bases from J, the gap between germline ends came to 9 bases. The CDR3 is 12 amino acids. CDR3 in DNA: TGCAGTGCGGTTCCTAACACAGATACGCAGTATTTT. This translates into CSAVPNTDTQYF.

This rearrangement joins TRBV7-2 to TRBJ2-5; D possibly corresponds to TRBD2 (6 bases). Trimming took 5 bases from V and 13 from J, leaving 14 bases between them. This CDR3 has 11 residues. Germline V CDR1 and CDR2: SGHTA, FQGNSA. CDR3: CASSAPGLLYF. DNA for the CDR3: TGTGCCAGCAGCGCCCCGGGACTCCTGTACTTC.

This clonotype was detected only a few times. The CDR3 region has the DNA TGTGCCAGCAGCGCCCAGGGACGGACAAGCACAGATACGCAGTATTTT. Its protein product is CASSAQGRTSTDTQYF. The V call is TRBV7-6, the J call TRBJ2-3; D tentatively reads TRBD1 or TRBD2 (5 bases each). This CDR3 has 16 amino acids. V was clipped by 5 bases and J by 0 bases, with 15 bases between them. The germline CDR1 and CDR2 sequences are SGHVS and FNYEAQ. Variable domain in full (rest from reference TRBV7-6 and TRBJ2-3): GAGVSQSPRYKVTKRGQDVALRCDPISGHVSLYWYRQALGQGPEFLTYFNYEAQQDKSGLPNDRFSAERPEGSISTLTIQRTEQRDSAMYRCASSAQGRTSTDTQYFGPGTRLTVL.

This rearrangement joins TRBV15 to TRBJ2-5; D unresolved. This CDR3 comprises 16 residues. The V end lost 0 bases, the J end lost 4 bases, and 15 bases lay between the germline ends. Germline V gene lookup returns CDR1 LNHNV and CDR2 YYDKDF (reference sequence). This CDR3 reads CATSRESIKGRETQYF. The CDR3 DNA sequence: TGTGCCACCAGCAGAGAGTCGATCAAGGGCCGAGAGACCCAGTACTTC.

V usage is TRBV29-1 and J usage is TRBJ2-7, with no clear D. CDR1 is SQVTM, CDR2 ANQGSEA, per germline. There are 11 residues in the CDR3. Deletions cut 1 base from V and 4 bases from J, with 5 bases between. The CDR3 bases are TGCAGCGTTGAAGGACGATACGAGCAGTACTTC. It translates to CSVEGRYEQYF.

The rearrangement joins TRBV19 to TRBJ2-1; D perhaps matches TRBD2 (5 bases). The CDR3 extends over 12 amino acids. Germline V gene data show CDR1 as LNHDA and CDR2 as SQIVND (reference sequence). The V and J ends lost 4 bases and 8 bases respectively, with 9 bases between them. CDR3 loop: CASSTVRDEQFF. CDR3 nucleotide sequence: TGTGCCAGTAGTACGGTGAGGGATGAGCAGTTCTTC.

The chain joins TRBV20-1 to TRBJ2-1; D may be TRBD2 (5 bases). Germline CDR1 reads DFQATT; CDR2 reads SNEGSKA (reference sequence). This CDR3 has 14 amino acids. Trimming pared 3 bases from V and 0 bases from J, leaving 9 bases between. CDR3 in amino acids: CSASRAGSYNEQFF. The CDR3 nucleotides read TGCAGTGCTAGTCGGGCGGGCTCCTACAATGAGCAGTTCTTC.

This clonotype has a count of ten or more. The chain has TRBV7-2 and TRBJ2-5, with TRBD1 matching over 7 bases. Germline CDR1 SGHTA, CDR2 FQGNSA. J was trimmed by 7 bases and V by 1 base; bases with no gene match: 3. The CDR3 runs 13 residues. The CDR3 DNA reads as TGTGCCAGCAGCTTAGACAGGGGCGGGACCCAGTACTTC. It yields the protein CASSLDRGGTQYF.

The sample holds many counts of this clonotype. V is TRBV21-1 and J is TRBJ2-1; TRBD1, as called in the table, went unchecked against the DNA. TRBV21-1 is annotated as a pseudogene. This CDR3 spans 14 amino acids. The CDR3 DNA is TGTGCCAGCAGCAAAGCCGACAGGTACAATGAGCAGTTCTTC. It yields the protein CASSKADRYNEQFF.